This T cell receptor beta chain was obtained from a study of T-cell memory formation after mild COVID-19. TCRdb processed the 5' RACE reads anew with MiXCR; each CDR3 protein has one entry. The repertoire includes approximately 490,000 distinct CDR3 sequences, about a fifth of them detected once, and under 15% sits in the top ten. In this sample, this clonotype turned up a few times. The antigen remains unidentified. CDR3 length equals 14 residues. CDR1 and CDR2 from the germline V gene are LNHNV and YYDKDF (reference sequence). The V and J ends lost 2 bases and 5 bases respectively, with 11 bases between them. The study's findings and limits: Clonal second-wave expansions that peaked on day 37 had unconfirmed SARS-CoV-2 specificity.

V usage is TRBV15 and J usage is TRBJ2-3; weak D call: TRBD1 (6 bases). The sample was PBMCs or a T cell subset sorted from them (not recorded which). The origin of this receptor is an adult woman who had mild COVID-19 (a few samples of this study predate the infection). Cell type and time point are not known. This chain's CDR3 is CATSRQGSEDTQYF. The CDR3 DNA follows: TGTGCCACCAGCAGACAGGGGTCGGAAGATACGCAGTATTTT.